This TCR beta chain was sequenced during a study of shared clonotypes between healthy human individuals. The naive CD8 subset, CD45RO-negative cells positively selected for CCR7, excluded terminally differentiated effector memory CD45RA+ cells. The germline V gene encodes CDR1 SGHAT and CDR2 FQNNGV. The junction had 5 bases not matched to a gene; V was cut back by 0 bases and J by 2 bases. The CDR3 runs to 17 residues. General study findings and limits: Around 5.4% of naive CD4 clonotypes were common to a few donors. Estimated clonotype richness was generally higher in naive than memory subsets.

Turning to this clone: Its target is not known.

The data were produced by immunoSEQ multiplex PCR, yet TCRdb's version contains in-frame clones alone and is incomplete. The sample carries under 2,000,000 clones, about 95% recorded once. The gene calls are TRBV11-2 and TRBJ2-5; 11 nucleotides align to TRBD2. The clonotype was recovered from a man aged 18 to 29 in good health. Sequenced material: naive CD8+ T cells sorted from blood. CDR3 nucleotide sequence: TGTGCCAGCAGCTTAGATTGGGGACTAGCGGTACAAGAGACCCAGTACTTC. Translating gives CASSLDWGLAVQETQYF.